These 10 T cell receptor beta chains share one sample of origin, sequenced in a study of PD-L1 blockade in urothelial cancer. Method: immunoSEQ multiplex PCR; TCRdb's copy keeps in-frame clones and lacks some. The data contain around 27,000 clones, over 80% of them singletons. This sample comprised PBMCs, obtained around atezolizumab (anti-PD-L1) treatment. The receptors here all came from a man in his forties or fifties with urothelial cancer.

This clone was found a few times. The chain recombines TRBV9 with TRBJ1-1; weak D call: TRBD1 (6 bases). The V and J ends lost 0 bases and 2 bases respectively, with 14 bases between them. The CDR3 has 16 residues. The germline gives CDR1 SGDLS, CDR2 YYNGEE. The CDR3 loop is CASSVAPQGINTEAFF. In DNA form, the CDR3 reads TGTGCCAGCAGCGTAGCCCCACAGGGAATCAACACTGAAGCTTTCTTT.

The chain links TRBV11-2 to TRBJ1-1; D gene ambiguous. Trimming took off 3 bases at V and 0 bases at J, with 5 bases between the two ends. Per the germline V gene, CDR1 is SGHAT and CDR2 is FQNNGV. The CDR3 has 13 residues. CDR3 residues: CASSFRLNTEAFF. For the CDR3, the DNA is TGTGCCAGCAGCTTTCGGTTGAACACTGAAGCTTTCTTT. Full variable domain (outside the CDR3, taken from reference TRBV11-2 and TRBJ1-1): EAGVAQSPRYKIIEKRQSVAFWCNPISGHATLYWYQQILGQGPKLLIQFQNNGVVDDSQLPKDRFSAERLKGVDSTLKIQPAKLEDSAVYLCASSFRLNTEAFFGQGTRLTVV.

This chain joins TRBV6-1 and TRBJ1-5; D ambiguous. V shed 0 bases and J shed 7 bases, with 10 bases lying between them. There are 14 residues in the CDR3. Germline CDR1 MNHNS, CDR2 SASEGT. DNA of the CDR3: TGTGCCAGCAGTGAAGCTCCGGGAAGCCAGCCCCAGCATTTT. Its protein is CASSEAPGSQPQHF.

In its sample, this clone was seen a few times. Different DNA sequences within this sample yield the same CDR3. The chain joins TRBV7-9 to TRBJ1-1; no firm D call. The germline V gene encodes CDR1 SEHNR and CDR2 FQNEAQ (reference sequence). This CDR3 contains 14 residues. Deletions cut 4 bases from V and 4 bases from J, with 13 bases between. Here the CDR3 reads CASSYRGRGTEAFF. In nucleotides, the CDR3 is TGTGCCAGCAGCTATAGAGGGCGGGGCACTGAAGCTTTCTTT.

This chain joins TRBV7-6 and TRBJ1-5; D is unresolved. The CDR3 contains 14 residues. Germline assignment: CDR1 SGHVS and CDR2 FNYEAQ. V was pared by 2 bases and J by 0 bases, with 5 bases between. In DNA, the CDR3 is TGTGCCAGCAGCTTACAGTATAGCAATCAGCCCCAGCATTTT. This translates into CASSLQYSNQPQHF.

The chain couples TRBV5-1 to TRBJ2-3; D possibly corresponds to TRBD2 (6 bases). The CDR3 length is 14 residues. CDR1 and CDR2 from the germline V gene are SGHRS and YFSETQ. V gave up 4 bases and J gave up 5 bases, with 14 bases separating them. The CDR3 bases are TGCGCCAGCAGCCACGTTCAGGGACTAGATACGCAGTATTTT. This encodes CASSHVQGLDTQYF.

By frequency in the sample, this clone is medium-sized (0.01 to 0.1%). The V gene is TRBV25-1, the J gene TRBJ2-1, with a possible D match to TRBD2 (5 bases). V was cut by 1 base and J by 1 base, with 11 bases left in between. The germline CDR1 and CDR2 sequences are MGHDK and SYGVNS. The CDR3 covers 16 residues. CDR3 bases: TGTGCCAGCAGTGAATCGAGGGTTCCATCCTACAATGAGCAGTTCTTC. Encoded protein: CASSESRVPSYNEQFF. The variable domain in full, with the rest retrieved from reference TRBV25-1 and TRBJ2-1, is EADIYQTPRYLVIGTGKKITLECSQTMGHDKMYWYQQDPGMELHLIHYSYGVNSTEKGDLSSESTVSRIRTEHFPLTLESARPSHTSQYLCASSESRVPSYNEQFFGPGTRLTVL.

The DNA of the CDR3 is TGTGCCAGCAGCCTAAGACAGGGGGCGATTAGTTTGGCTGAAGCTTTCTTT. This gives the protein CASSLRQGAISLAEAFF. This rearrangement joins TRBV7-8 to TRBJ1-1; 10 bases map to TRBD1. V shed 5 bases, J shed 6 bases, and the junction held 15 bases outside the gene matches. The germline V gene encodes CDR1 SGHVS and CDR2 FQNEAQ. The CDR3 has 17 residues.

CDR3 sequence (DNA): TGTGCCAGCAGAATTCCGGGACAGAGCTATGGCTACACCTTC. Residues: CASRIPGQSYGYTF. J is TRBJ1-2 and V is TRBV28, with 7 bases that match TRBD1. The germline gives CDR1 MDHEN, CDR2 SYDVKM. V lost 6 bases, J lost 4 bases, and 8 bases stayed unmatched. CDR3 length equals 14 residues.

The rearrangement links TRBV19 to TRBJ1-5; 7 bases align to TRBD1. CDR1 is LNHDA, CDR2 SQIVND, per germline (reference sequence). V lost 10 bases and J lost 2; bases outside the gene matches: 5. The CDR3 length is 13 residues. This chain's CDR3 is CATRGTGNQPQHF. CDR3 in DNA: TGTGCCACCCGCGGGACAGGCAATCAGCCCCAGCATTTT. The full variable domain, its missing parts supplied by reference TRBV19 and TRBJ1-5, is DGGITQSPKYLFRKEGQNVTLSCEQNLNHDAMYWYRQDPGQGLRLIYYSQIVNDFQKGDIAEGYSVSREKKESFPLTVTSAQKNPTAFYLCATRGTGNQPQHFGDGTRLSIL.